A selection of T cell receptor beta chains follows, all from one sample in a study of T-cell memory formation after mild COVID-19. MiXCR was run by TCRdb on the 5' RACE reads, yielding one entry per CDR3 protein. Of approximately 490,000 distinct CDR3 sequences in the sample, about 20% were seen once. Source material: PBMCs or a T cell subset sorted from them (not recorded which). Source of these receptors: an adult woman who had mild COVID-19 (a few samples of this study predate the infection). Cell type and time point are not known. CDR3s include the opening cysteine and the closing phenylalanine or tryptophan. D genes are given only for firm matches. Where a row states a size, it is once, few, many or the class of an expanded clone; other rows omit it.

cdr3_length,j_call,clone_size,d_call,v_call,cdr3_nt,cdr3_aa
13,TRBJ2-1,.,.,TRBV5-1,TGCGCCAGCAGCTTGGACGCCCCCGAGGGGCAGTTCTTC,CASSLDAPEGQFF
19,TRBJ2-2,.,.,TRBV20-1,TGCAGTGCTAGAGACCACCCCCCGCTAGGGCGTTCGTACACCGGGGAGCTGTTTTTT,CSARDHPPLGRSYTGELFF
18,TRBJ2-3,.,.,TRBV11-2,TGTGCCAGCAGCTTAGATACACTAAACCCGTCCCTCACAGATACGCAGTATTTT,CASSLDTLNPSLTDTQYF
16,TRBJ2-7,.,TRBD2,TRBV7-8,TGTGCCAGCAGCTTAGAGCCAGCGGGACTCTCCTACGAGCAGTACTTC,CASSLEPAGLSYEQYF
15,TRBJ2-1,.,TRBD1,TRBV13,TGTGCCAGCAGTTTCGCAGGGGGCGCGTACAATGAGCAGTTCTTC,CASSFAGGAYNEQFF
15,TRBJ1-1,.,TRBD1,TRBV24-1,TGTGCCACCAGTGATTCACAGGGGCCCTACACTGAAGCTTTCTTT,CATSDSQGPYTEAFF
13,TRBJ1-1,few,.,TRBV5-1,TGCGCCAGCAGCTCCGGGACGTACACTGAAGCTTTCTTT,CASSSGTYTEAFF
16,TRBJ2-1,.,.,TRBV4-2,TGTGCCAGCAGCCAAGCTACGGGAGTATCCGCCAATGAGCAGTTCTTC,CASSQATGVSANEQFF
16,TRBJ2-2,.,.,TRBV11-1,TGTGCCAGCAGCAGAACGCGGGTACCGTCGGCCGGGGAGCTGTTTTTT,CASSRTRVPSAGELFF
17,TRBJ2-5,few,TRBD2,TRBV24-1,TGTGCCACCAGTGTCCGGGGGGAGACTAGCCACCAAGAGACCCAGTACTTC,CATSVRGETSHQETQYF
13,TRBJ1-4,.,TRBD1,TRBV29-1,TGCAGCGCCATGACAGGGCTGGATGAAAAACTGTTTTTT,CSAMTGLDEKLFF
16,TRBJ2-1,few,TRBD2,TRBV5-1,TGCGCCAGCAGCTCCCTAGCGGGGGGGCTTTTCAGTGAGCAGTTCTTC,CASSSLAGGLFSEQFF
15,TRBJ2-3,.,.,TRBV24-1,TGTGCCACCAGTGATTGGGGGGGGCGGACAGATACGCAGTATTTT,CATSDWGGRTDTQYF
15,TRBJ1-5,few,.,TRBV28,TGTGCCAGCAGTCCACGTGTGGCGGGCAATCAGCCCCAGCATTTT,CASSPRVAGNQPQHF
15,TRBJ1-1,.,TRBD1,TRBV4-1,TGCGCCAGCAGCCCCCTTGAGGGGGCGGACACTGAAGCTTTCTTT,CASSPLEGADTEAFF
15,TRBJ2-7,few,.,TRBV5-1,TGCGCCAGCAGGGGAAGGGACACGAGCTCCTACGAGCAGTACTTC,CASRGRDTSSYEQYF
16,TRBJ1-1,.,TRBD1,TRBV20-1,TGCAGTGCCCCACTATTGACAGGGGAAGGACCCACTGAAGCTTTCTTT,CSAPLLTGEGPTEAFF
13,TRBJ2-2,many,TRBD1,TRBV11-2,TGTGCCAGCAGTTCCTCACAGGGGTGGGAGCTGTTTTTT,CASSSSQGWELFF
12,TRBJ2-1,few,.,TRBV3-1,TGTGCCAGCAGTCAAACAGGCAATGAGCAGTTCTTC,CASSQTGNEQFF
14,TRBJ1-5,few,TRBD1,TRBV6-2/TRBV6-3,TGTGCCAGCAGTGACAGGGGCCCCTTAAAGTCCCAGCATTTT,CASSDRGPLKSQHF
16,TRBJ1-6,.,.,TRBV24-1,TGTGCCACCAGTCCGCGAGGGAGCTCCTATAATTCACCCCTCCACTTT,CATSPRGSSYNSPLHF
14,TRBJ1-1,few,.,TRBV7-9,TGTGCCAGCAGCTTGGAGGTTCGAAACACTGAAGCTTTCTTT,CASSLEVRNTEAFF
17,TRBJ2-3,few,TRBD2,TRBV18,TGTGCCAGCTCACCAATCGCTGCAGCGGGGAGCACAGATACGCAGTATTTT,CASSPIAAAGSTDTQYF
14,TRBJ2-1,few,.,TRBV7-3,TGTGCCAGCAGCTCCCTAGGAGGTGACAATGAGCAGTTCTTC,CASSSLGGDNEQFF
13,TRBJ2-7,few,TRBD1,TRBV29-1,TGCAGCGTTGGGAACAGGGGGGATGGAGAGCAGTACTTC,CSVGNRGDGEQYF
15,TRBJ2-7,.,.,TRBV12-3/TRBV12-4,TGTGCCAGCAGTCCGACCGGGACGGGTCCCTACGAGCAGTACTTC,CASSPTGTGPYEQYF
16,TRBJ1-2,few,TRBD1,TRBV6-1,TGTGCCAGCAGTGATCGGGGACAGGGCAGGAACTATGGCTACACCTTC,CASSDRGQGRNYGYTF
13,TRBJ2-7,.,.,TRBV7-9,TGTGCCAGCAGCCCCCAAGGCGGGATCGAGCAGTACTTC,CASSPQGGIEQYF
14,TRBJ2-1,.,TRBD2,TRBV12-3/TRBV12-4,TGTGCCAGCAGTTTTAGCGGGAGGCGTTTAAGGGAGTTCTTC,CASSFSGRRLREFF
19,TRBJ2-1,.,TRBD2,TRBV6-5,TGTGCCAGCAGTTACTCAACCCCCGGGGGTAGCGGGGTATTAGATGAGCAGTTCTTC,CASSYSTPGGSGVLDEQFF
14,TRBJ2-1,few,.,TRBV29-1,TGCAGCCCACTTCCGCAGGGGCCCTACAATGAGCAGTTCTTC,CSPLPQGPYNEQFF
13,TRBJ2-7,.,.,TRBV5-1,TGCGCCAGCAGCGGGCCACTCCTCTACGAGCAGTACTTC,CASSGPLLYEQYF
14,TRBJ1-5,.,.,TRBV28,TGTGCCAGCAGGCCGGGGACGGCCTTCAAGCCCCAGCATTTT,CASRPGTAFKPQHF
13,TRBJ1-2,few,.,TRBV6-5,TGTGCCAGCAGTTACTCGAGGGGAGATGGCTACACCTTC,CASSYSRGDGYTF
15,TRBJ2-7,few,.,TRBV6-2/TRBV6-3,TGTGCCAGCAGTTACGGAGCCTTAGTTGGGTACGAGCAGTACTTC,CASSYGALVGYEQYF
13,TRBJ2-7,few,.,TRBV6-5,TGTGCCAGCAGTCCGGGACATAGTACCGAGCAGTACTTC,CASSPGHSTEQYF
15,TRBJ2-1,few,.,TRBV6-1,TGTGCCAGCAGTGGAAACAGGAGGGCAGGGGATGAGCAGTTCTTC,CASSGNRRAGDEQFF
16,TRBJ2-2,many,.,TRBV28,TGTGCCAGTTTTTACTCCGGGCTACTCAACACCGGGGAGCTGTTTTTT,CASFYSGLLNTGELFF
14,TRBJ1-1,few,.,TRBV20-1,TGCAGTGCTAAAGTGCGCCCCCTGAACACTGAAGCTTTCTTT,CSAKVRPLNTEAFF
16,TRBJ2-1,once,TRBD2,TRBV12-3/TRBV12-4,TGTGCCAGCAGCCCCCCAATCGCGGGAGGACACAATGAGCAGTTCTTC,CASSPPIAGGHNEQFF
16,TRBJ2-3,.,TRBD2,TRBV5-5,TGTGCCAGCAGCTTGGGAGGGACTAGCTACACAGATACGCAGTATTTT,CASSLGGTSYTDTQYF
16,TRBJ2-7,.,TRBD2,TRBV7-2,TGTGCCAGCAGCTTCAGCCGCGGGGGTCGGTCCTACGAGCAGTACTTC,CASSFSRGGRSYEQYF